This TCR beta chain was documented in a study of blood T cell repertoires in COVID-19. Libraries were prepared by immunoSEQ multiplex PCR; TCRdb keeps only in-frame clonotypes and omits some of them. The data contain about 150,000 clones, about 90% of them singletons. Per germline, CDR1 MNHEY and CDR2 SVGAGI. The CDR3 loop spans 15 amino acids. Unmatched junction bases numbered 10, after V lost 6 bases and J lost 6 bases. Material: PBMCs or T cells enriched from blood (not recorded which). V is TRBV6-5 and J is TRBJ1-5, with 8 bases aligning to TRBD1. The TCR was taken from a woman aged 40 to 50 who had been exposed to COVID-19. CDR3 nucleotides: TGTGCCAGCAGCCGTACAGGGGGGGGTGGTCAGCCCCAGCATTTT. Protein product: CASSRTGGGGQPQHF.